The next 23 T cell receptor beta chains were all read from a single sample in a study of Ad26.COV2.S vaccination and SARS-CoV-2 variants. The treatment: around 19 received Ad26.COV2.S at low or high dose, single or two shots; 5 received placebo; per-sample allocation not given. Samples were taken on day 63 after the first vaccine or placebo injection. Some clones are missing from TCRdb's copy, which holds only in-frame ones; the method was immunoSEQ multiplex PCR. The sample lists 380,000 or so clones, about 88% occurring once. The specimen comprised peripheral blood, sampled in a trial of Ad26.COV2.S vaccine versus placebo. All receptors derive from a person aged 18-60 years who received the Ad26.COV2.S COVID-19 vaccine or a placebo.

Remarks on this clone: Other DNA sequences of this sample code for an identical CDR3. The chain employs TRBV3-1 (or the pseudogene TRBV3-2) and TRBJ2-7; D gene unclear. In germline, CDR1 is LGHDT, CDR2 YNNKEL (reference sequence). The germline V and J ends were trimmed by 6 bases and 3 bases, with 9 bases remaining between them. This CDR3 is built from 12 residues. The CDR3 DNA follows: TGTGCCAGCAGTCTTACGGGCTACGAGCAGTACTTC. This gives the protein CASSLTGYEQYF.

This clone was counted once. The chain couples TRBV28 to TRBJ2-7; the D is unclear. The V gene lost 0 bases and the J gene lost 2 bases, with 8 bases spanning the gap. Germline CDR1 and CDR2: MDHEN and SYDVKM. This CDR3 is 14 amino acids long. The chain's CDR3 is CASSLWKGTYEQYF. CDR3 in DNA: TGTGCCAGCAGTTTATGGAAAGGAACCTACGAGCAGTACTTC.

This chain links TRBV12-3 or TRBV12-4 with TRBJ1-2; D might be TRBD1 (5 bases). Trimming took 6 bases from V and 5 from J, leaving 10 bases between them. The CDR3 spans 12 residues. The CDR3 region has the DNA TGTGCCAGCAGGGGGCAGGATTATGGCTACACCTTC. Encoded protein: CASRGQDYGYTF.

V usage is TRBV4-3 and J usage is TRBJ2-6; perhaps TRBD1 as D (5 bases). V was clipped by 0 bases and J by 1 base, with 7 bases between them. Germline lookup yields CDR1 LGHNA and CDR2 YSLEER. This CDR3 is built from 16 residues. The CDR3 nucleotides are TGCGCCAGCAGCCAAGATAAGGGGTCTGGGGCCAACGTCCTGACTTTC. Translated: CASSQDKGSGANVLTF.

This CDR3 reads CASSDLETQYF. The CDR3 DNA sequence: TGTGCCAGCAGTGATTTGGAGACCCAGTACTTC. The chain joins TRBV6-4 to TRBJ2-5; D not certain. Germline V gives CDR1 MRHNA, CDR2 SNTAGT. Trimming left V 3 bases short and J 5 bases short, with 4 bases between. This CDR3 is built from 11 residues.

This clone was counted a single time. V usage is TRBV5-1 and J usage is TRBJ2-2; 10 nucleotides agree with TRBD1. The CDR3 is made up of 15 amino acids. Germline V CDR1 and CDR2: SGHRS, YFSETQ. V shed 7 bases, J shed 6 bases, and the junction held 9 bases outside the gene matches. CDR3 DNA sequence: TGCGCCAGCGTACCGGGACAGGGGATTCCCGGGGAGCTGTTTTTT. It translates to CASVPGQGIPGELFF.

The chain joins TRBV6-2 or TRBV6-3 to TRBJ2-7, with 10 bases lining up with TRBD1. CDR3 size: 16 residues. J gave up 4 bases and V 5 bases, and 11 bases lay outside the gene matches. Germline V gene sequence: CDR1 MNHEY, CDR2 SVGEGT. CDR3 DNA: TGTGCCAGCAGTCCGCTCGACAGGGGGCCCAAATACGAGCAGTACTTC. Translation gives CASSPLDRGPKYEQYF.

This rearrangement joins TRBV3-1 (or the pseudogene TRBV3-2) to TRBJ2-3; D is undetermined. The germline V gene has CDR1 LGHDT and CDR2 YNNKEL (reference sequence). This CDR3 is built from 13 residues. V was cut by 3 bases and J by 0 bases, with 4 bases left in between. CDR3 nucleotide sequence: TGTGCCAGCAGCCATCGTAGCACAGATACGCAGTATTTT. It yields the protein CASSHRSTDTQYF.

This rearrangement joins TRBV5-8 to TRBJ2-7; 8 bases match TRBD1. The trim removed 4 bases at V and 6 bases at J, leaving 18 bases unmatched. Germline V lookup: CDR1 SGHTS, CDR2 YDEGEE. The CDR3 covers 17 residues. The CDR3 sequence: CASSLTVGAGQGAEQYF. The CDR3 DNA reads TGTGCCAGCAGCCTTACCGTTGGCGCAGGACAGGGCGCCGAGCAGTACTTC.

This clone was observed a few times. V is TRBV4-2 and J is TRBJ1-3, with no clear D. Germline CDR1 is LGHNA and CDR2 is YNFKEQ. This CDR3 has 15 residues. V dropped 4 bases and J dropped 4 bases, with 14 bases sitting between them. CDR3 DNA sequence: TGTGCCAGCAGCCCATTGCAGAATCTCGGAAACACCATATATTTT. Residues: CASSPLQNLGNTIYF.

The CDR3 DNA reads as TGTGCCACCCTAAAAGAGCGGAACACTGAAGCTTTCTTT. Translation: CATLKERNTEAFF. The V gene is TRBV10-3, the J gene TRBJ1-1; D is ambiguous. CDR3 size: 13 residues. V was trimmed by 10 bases and J by 1 base, leaving 13 bases between them. CDR1 and CDR2 from the germline V gene are ENHRY and SYGVKD.

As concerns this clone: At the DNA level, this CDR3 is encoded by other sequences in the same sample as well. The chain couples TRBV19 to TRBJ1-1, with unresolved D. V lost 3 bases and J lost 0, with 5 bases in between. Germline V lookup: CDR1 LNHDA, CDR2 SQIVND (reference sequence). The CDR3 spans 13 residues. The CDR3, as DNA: TGTGCCAGTAGTATTGGGGTGAACACTGAAGCTTTCTTT. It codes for CASSIGVNTEAFF.

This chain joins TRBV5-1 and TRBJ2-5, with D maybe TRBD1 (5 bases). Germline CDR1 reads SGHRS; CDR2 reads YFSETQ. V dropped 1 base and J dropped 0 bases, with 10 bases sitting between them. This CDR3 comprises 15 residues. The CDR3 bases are TGCGCCAGCAGCTTGATCGGCAGGGACCAAGAGACCCAGTACTTC. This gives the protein CASSLIGRDQETQYF.

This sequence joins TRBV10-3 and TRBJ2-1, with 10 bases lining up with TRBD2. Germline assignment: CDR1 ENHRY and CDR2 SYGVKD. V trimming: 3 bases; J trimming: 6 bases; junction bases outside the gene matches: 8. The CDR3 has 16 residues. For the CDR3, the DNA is TGTGCCATCAGTGACAGCGCTAGCGGGAGAGGCAATGAGCAGTTCTTC. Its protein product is CAISDSASGRGNEQFF.

Written as DNA, the CDR3 is TGTGCCAGCAGTTTTCGATCCCCAGATACGCAGTATTTT. Translation gives CASSFRSPDTQYF. The gene calls are TRBV28 and TRBJ2-3; D gene uncertain. V was cut by 3 bases and J by 4 bases, with 8 bases left in between. CDR3 length equals 13 residues. Germline CDR1 reads MDHEN; CDR2 reads SYDVKM.

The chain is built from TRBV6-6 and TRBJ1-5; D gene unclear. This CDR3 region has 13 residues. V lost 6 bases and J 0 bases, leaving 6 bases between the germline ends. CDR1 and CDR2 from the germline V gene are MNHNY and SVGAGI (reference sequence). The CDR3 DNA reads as TGTGCCAGCAGGGACTATAGCAATCAGCCCCAGCATTTT. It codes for CASRDYSNQPQHF.

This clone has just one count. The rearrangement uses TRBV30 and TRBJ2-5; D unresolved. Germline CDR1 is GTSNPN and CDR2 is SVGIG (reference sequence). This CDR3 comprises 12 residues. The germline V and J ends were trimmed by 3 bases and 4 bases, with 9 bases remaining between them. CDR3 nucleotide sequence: TGTGCCTGGAGCCACCAAGGAGAGACCCAGTACTTC. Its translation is CAWSHQGETQYF.

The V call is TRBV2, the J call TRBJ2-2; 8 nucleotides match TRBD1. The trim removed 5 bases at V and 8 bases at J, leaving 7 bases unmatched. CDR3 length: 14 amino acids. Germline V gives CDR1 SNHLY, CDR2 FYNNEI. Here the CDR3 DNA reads TGTGCCAGCAGTCTTCGGACAGGGCTGGGGGAGCTGTTTTTT. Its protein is CASSLRTGLGELFF.

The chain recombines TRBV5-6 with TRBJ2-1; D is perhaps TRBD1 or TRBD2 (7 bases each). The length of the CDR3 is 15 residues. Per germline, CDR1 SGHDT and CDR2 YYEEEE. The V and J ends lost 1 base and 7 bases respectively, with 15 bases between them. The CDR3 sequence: CASSLSAGTENEQFF. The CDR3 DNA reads TGTGCCAGCAGCTTGTCAGCGGGGACAGAAAATGAGCAGTTCTTC. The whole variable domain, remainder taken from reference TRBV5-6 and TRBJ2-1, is DAGVTQSPTHLIKTRGQQVTLRCSPKSGHDTVSWYQQALGQGPQFIFQYYEEEERQRGNFPDRFSGHQFPNYSSELNVNALLLGDSALYLCASSLSAGTENEQFFGPGTRLTVL.

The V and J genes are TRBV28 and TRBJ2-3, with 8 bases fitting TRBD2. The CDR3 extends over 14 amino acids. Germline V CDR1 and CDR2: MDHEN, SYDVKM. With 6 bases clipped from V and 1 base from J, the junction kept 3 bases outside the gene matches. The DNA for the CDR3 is TGTGCCAGCAGGCTAGCGGGCCGCACAGATACGCAGTATTTT. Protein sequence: CASRLAGRTDTQYF.

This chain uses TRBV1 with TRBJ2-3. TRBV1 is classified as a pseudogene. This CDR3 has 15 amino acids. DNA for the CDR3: TGCACCAGCAGCCAGCGTTGGGATGGCACAGATACGCAGTATTTT. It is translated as CTSSQRWDGTDTQYF.

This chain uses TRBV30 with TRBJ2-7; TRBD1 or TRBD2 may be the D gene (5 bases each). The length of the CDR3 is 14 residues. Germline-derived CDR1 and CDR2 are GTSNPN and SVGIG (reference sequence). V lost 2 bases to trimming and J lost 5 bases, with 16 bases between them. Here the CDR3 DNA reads TGTGCCTGGAGTCGGGACCACCGCCGAGACGAGCAGTACTTC. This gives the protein CAWSRDHRRDEQYF.

CDR3 DNA sequence: TGTGCCAGCTCACCACAAAGGGGGGGAGAGACCCAGTACTTC. Its protein is CASSPQRGGETQYF. The gene calls are TRBV18 and TRBJ2-5; tentatively, D is TRBD2 (7 bases). This CDR3 has 14 residues. From germline, CDR1 is KGHSH and CDR2 LQKENI. V lost 1 base and J lost 4, with 10 bases in between.